These T cell receptor beta chains were read from a single sample in a study of blood T cell repertoires in COVID-19. Generated by immunoSEQ multiplex PCR, the TCRdb table keeps only in-frame clones and is missing some. Of about 210,000 clones detected, approximately 87% appear once; the ten largest clones hold 6.2%. The sequencing sample was made of peripheral blood. The receptors shown here come from a man in his sixties who had recovered from COVID-19. CDR3s leave out the opening cysteine and the closing phenylalanine or tryptophan. Each record gives: CDR3 length, V gene, CDR3 protein.

>11|TRBV6-5
ASSYDRLTEAF
>10|TRBV2
ASRGFGQPQH
>11|TRBV5-1
ASSMDSGGPQH
>15|TRBV5-8
ASSTSWGLAGNYEQY
>11|TRBV9
ASTPGGTDTQY
>14|TRBV18
ASSPPGQGAARLAF
>11|TRBV5-1
ATGGASTGELF
>12|TRBV20-1
SASQDRGYQPQH
>12|TRBV6-6
ASSDMGGQETQY
>12|TRBV7-2
ASSSPGGGYEQY
>12|TRBV9
ASSVLTGTDTQY
>13|TRBV2
ASSDRRPTTDTQY
>10|TRBV10-3
AISGGQETQY
>12|TRBV5-1
ASSLGQGFYEQY
>14|TRBV12-5
ASAPPSALNYNEQF
>12|TRBV10-2
ASSEDGSTDTQY
>11|TRBV30
AWGPGVDQPQH
>13|TRBV6-5
ASAPGGSGADTQY
>16|TRBV11-3
ASSLPGGDSLSTGELF
>16|TRBV6-6
ASSRRPLAGEFTGELF
>15|TRBV18
ASSPSGLAAPTYEQY
>12|TRBV6-1
ASSDRGRGYGYT
>11|TRBV7-3
ASSRGFGNTIY
>14|TRBV5-1
ASSLGTGKGFSPLH
>18|TRBV7-6
ASSRRMSGGGESSYNEQF
>13|TRBV6-5
ASSRSSGTTYEQY
>11|TRBV9
ASSVDRQDGYT
>13|TRBV19
ASSRYSTANTEAF
>16|TRBV7-2
ASSRSLAEGLAPYEQY
>16|TRBV9
ASSGADPGLPRNSPLH
>12|TRBV5-4
ASSPGTGWETQY
>12|TRBV5-1
ASSVGGRAGGYT
>12|TRBV5-1
ASSLDRVNTEAF
>12|TRBV25-1
ASSPAGVPYEQY
>11|TRBV28
ASRDTGVSTIY
>14|TRBV30
AWSLAGPGGNQPQH
>12|TRBV6-6
ASSPGSTNTEAF
>13|TRBV11-2
ASSLSLGEGARAF
>12|TRBV6-5
ASREGGHTDTQY
>13|TRBV18
ASSLGQGGNSPLH
>12|TRBV28
ASSLGTVNYGYT
>13|TRBV10-1
ASSEAINSGNTIY
>11|TRBV18
ASSQTGGTEAF